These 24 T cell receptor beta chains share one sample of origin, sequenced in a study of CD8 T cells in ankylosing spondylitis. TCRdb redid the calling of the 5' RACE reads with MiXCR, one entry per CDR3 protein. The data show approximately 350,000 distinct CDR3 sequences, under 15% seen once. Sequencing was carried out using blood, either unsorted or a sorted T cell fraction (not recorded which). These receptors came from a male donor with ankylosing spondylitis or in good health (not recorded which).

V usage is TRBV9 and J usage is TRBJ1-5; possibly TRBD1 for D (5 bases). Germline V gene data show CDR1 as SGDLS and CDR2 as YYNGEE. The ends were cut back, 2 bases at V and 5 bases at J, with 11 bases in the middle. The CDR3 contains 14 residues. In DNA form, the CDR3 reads TGTGCCAGCAGCGTTGGGAGGGGCGATCAGCCCCAGCATTTT. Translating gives CASSVGRGDQPQHF. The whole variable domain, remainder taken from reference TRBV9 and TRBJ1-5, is DSGVTQTPKHLITATGQRVTLRCSPRSGDLSVYWYQQSLDQGLQFLIQYYNGEERAKGNILERFSAQQFPDLHSELNLSSLELGDSALYFCASSVGRGDQPQHFGDGTRLSIL.

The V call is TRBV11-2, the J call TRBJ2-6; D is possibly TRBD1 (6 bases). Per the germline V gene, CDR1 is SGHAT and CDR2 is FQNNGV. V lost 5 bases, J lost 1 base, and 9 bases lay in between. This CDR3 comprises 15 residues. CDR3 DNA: TGTGCCAGCAGCACCCAGGGGTCTGGGGCCAACGTCCTGACTTTC. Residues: CASSTQGSGANVLTF.

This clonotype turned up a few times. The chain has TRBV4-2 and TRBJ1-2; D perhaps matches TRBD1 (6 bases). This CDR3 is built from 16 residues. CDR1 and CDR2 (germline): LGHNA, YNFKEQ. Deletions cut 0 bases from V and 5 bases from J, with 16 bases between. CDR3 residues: CASSQDRRQGLYGYTF. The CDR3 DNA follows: TGTGCCAGCAGCCAAGATAGGAGGCAGGGGCTTTATGGCTACACCTTC.

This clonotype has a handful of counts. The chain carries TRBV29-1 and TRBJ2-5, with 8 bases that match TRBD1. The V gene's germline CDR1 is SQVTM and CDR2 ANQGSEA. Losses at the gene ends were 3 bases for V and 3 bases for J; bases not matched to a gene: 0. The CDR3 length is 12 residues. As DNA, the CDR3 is TGCAGCGTTGAGGACAGGGAAGAGACCCAGTACTTC. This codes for CSVEDREETQYF.

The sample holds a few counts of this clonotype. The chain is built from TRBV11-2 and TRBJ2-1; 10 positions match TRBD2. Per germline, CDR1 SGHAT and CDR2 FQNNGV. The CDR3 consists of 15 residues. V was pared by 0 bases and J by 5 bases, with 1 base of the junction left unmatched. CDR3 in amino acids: CASSLELAGNNEQFF. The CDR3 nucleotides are TGTGCCAGCAGCTTAGAACTAGCGGGGAACAATGAGCAGTTCTTC.

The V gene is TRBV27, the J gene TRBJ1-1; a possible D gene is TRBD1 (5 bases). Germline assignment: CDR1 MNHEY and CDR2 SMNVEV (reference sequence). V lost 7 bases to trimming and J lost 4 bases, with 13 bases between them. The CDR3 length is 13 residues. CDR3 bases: TGTGCCAGCACTCCTCGCGGGGCCACTGAAGCTTTCTTT. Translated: CASTPRGATEAFF.

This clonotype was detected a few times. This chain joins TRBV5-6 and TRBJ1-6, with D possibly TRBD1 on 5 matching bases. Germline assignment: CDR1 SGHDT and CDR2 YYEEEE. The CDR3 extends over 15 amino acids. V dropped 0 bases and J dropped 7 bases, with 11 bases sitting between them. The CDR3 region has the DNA TGTGCCAGCAGCTTGGCCTATTGGGGGAATTCACCCCTCCACTTT. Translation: CASSLAYWGNSPLHF.

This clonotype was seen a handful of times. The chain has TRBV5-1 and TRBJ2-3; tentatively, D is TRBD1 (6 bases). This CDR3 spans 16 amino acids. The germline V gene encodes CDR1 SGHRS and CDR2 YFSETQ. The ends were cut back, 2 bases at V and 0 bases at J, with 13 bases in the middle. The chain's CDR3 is CASSFRGRDSTDTQYF. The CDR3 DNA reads TGCGCCAGCAGCTTCAGGGGAAGGGATAGCACAGATACGCAGTATTTT.

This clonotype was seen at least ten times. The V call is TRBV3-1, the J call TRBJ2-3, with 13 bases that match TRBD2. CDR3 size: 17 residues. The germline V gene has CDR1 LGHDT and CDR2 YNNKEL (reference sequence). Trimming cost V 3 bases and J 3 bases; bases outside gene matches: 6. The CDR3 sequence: CASSQGRTSGGTDTQYF. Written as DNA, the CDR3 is TGTGCCAGCAGCCAGGGCCGGACTAGCGGGGGAACAGATACGCAGTATTTT.

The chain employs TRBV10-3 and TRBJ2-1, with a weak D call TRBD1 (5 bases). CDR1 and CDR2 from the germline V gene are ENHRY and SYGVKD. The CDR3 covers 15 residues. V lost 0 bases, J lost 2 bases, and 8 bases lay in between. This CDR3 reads CAISESQGAYNEQFF. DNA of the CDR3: TGTGCCATCAGTGAGTCTCAGGGCGCCTACAATGAGCAGTTCTTC.

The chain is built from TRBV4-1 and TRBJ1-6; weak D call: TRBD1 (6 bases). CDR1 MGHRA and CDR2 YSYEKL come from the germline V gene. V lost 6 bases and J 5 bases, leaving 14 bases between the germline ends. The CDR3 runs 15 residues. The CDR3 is CASSLTQGNNSPLHF. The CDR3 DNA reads TGCGCCAGCAGTTTAACTCAGGGGAATAATTCACCCCTCCACTTT.

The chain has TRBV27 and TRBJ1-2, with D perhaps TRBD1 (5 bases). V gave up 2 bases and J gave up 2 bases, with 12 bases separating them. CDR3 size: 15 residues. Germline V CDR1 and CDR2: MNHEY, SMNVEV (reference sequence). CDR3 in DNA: TGTGCCAGCAGTTTAACCTGGGGGGGAAACTATGGCTACACCTTC. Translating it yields CASSLTWGGNYGYTF.

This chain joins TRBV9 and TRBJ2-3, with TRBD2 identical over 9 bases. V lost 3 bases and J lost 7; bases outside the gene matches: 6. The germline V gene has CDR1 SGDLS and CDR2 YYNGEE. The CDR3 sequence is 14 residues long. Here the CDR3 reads CASSGGLAHNTQYF. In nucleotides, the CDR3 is TGTGCCAGCAGCGGGGGACTAGCTCATAATACGCAGTATTTT.

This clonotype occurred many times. The CDR3: CSGGWINYGYTF. In DNA, the CDR3 is TGCAGCGGGGGATGGATCAACTATGGCTACACCTTC. The V gene is TRBV29-1, the J gene TRBJ1-2; D gene unclear. Trimming cost V 7 bases and J 2 bases, with 11 bases left between them. The CDR3 covers 12 residues. Looked up from germline, CDR1 is SQVTM and CDR2 is ANQGSEA. Using reference TRBV29-1 and TRBJ1-2 for the parts outside the CDR3, the full variable domain is SAVISQKPSRDICQRGTSLTIQCQVDSQVTMMFWYRQQPGQSLTLIATANQGSEATYESGFVIDKFPISRPNLTFSTLTVSNMSPEDSSIYLCSGGWINYGYTFGSGTRLTVV.

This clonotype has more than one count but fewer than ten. The CDR3 sequence: CASSPHSTSGGATGELFF. DNA of the CDR3: TGTGCCAGCAGTCCTCATTCGACTAGCGGGGGGGCTACCGGGGAGCTGTTTTTT. This chain uses TRBV6-2 or TRBV6-3 with TRBJ2-2; 14 bases are shared with TRBD2. Germline lookup yields CDR1 MNHEY and CDR2 SVGEGT. V was clipped by 5 bases and J by 5 bases; unmatched bases: 10. This CDR3 contains 18 residues.

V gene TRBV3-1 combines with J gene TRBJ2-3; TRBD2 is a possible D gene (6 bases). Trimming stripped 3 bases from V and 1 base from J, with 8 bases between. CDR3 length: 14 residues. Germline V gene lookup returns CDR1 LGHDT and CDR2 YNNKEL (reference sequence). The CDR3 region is CASSHWGGTDTQYF. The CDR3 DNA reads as TGTGCCAGCAGCCACTGGGGGGGCACAGATACGCAGTATTTT.

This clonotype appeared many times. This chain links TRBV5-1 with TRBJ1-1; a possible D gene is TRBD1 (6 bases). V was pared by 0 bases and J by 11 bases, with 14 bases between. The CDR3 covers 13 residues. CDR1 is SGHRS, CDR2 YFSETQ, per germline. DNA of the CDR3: TGCGCCAGCAGCTTGGACAGGGATATTAATGCTTTCTTT. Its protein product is CASSLDRDINAFF.

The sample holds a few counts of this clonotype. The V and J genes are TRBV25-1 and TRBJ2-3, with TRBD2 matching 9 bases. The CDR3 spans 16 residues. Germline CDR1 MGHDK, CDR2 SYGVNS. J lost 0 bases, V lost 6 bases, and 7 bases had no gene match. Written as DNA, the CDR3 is TGTGCCAGCAGCTCCCTAGCGGGACGGAGCACAGATACGCAGTATTTT. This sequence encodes CASSSLAGRSTDTQYF.

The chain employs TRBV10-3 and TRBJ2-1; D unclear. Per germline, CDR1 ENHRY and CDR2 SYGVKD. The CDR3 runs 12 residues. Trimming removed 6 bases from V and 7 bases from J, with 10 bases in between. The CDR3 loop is CAIRSFGNEQFF. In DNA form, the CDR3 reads TGTGCCATCAGGAGCTTTGGGAATGAGCAGTTCTTC.

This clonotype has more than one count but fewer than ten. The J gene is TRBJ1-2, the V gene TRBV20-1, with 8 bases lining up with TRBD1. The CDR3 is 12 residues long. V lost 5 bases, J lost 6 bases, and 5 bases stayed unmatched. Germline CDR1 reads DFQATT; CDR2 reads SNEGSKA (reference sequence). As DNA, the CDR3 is TGCAGTGCTCCGGACAGGGTCGATGGCTACACCTTC. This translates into CSAPDRVDGYTF.

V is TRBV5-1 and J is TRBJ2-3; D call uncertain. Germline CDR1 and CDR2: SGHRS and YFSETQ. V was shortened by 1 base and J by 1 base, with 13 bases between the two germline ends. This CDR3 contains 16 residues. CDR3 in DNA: TGCGCCAGCAGCTTGTTTGGCGGTGCTGGCACAGATACGCAGTATTTT. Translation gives CASSLFGGAGTDTQYF.

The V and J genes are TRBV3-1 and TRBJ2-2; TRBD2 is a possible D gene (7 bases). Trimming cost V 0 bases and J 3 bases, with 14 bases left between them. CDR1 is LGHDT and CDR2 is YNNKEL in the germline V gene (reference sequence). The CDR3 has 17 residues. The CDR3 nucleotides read TGTGCCAGCAGCCAAGATTCGGGGGGACAATACACCGGGGAGCTGTTTTTT. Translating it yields CASSQDSGGQYTGELFF.

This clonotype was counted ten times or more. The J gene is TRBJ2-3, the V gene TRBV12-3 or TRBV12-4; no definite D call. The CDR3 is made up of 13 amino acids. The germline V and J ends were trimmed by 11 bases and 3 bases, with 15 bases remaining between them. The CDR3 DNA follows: TGTGCCGCAACGAGTGGTGGGACAGATACGCAGTATTTT. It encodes CAATSGGTDTQYF.

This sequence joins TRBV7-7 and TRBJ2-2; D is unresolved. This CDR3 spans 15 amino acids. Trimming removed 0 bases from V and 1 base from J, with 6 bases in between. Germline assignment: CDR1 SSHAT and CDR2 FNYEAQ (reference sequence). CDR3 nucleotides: TGTGCCAGCAGCTTAGCGCTAGGGAACACCGGGGAGCTGTTTTTT. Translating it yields CASSLALGNTGELFF.